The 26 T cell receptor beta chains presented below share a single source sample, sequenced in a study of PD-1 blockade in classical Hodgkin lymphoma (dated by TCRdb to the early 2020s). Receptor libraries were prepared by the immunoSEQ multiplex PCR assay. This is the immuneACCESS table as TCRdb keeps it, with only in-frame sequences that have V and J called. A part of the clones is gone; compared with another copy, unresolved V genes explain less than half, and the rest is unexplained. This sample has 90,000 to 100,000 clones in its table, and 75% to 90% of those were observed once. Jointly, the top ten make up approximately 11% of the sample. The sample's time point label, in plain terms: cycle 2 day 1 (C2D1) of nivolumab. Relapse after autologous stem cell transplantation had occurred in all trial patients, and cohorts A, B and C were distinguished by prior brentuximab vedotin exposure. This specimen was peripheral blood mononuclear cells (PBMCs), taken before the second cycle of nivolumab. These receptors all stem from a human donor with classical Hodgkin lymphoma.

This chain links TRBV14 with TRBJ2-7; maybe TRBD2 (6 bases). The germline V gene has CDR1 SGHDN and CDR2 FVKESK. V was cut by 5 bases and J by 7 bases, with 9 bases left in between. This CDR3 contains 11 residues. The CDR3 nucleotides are TGTGCCAGCAGCGGGGGGAGAGAGCAGTACTTC. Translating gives CASSGGREQYF.

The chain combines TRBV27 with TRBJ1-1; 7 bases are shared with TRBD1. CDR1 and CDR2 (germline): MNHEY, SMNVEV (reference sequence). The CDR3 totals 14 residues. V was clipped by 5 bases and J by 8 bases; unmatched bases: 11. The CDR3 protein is CASSPQTGLVEAFF. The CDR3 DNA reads TGTGCCAGCAGTCCACAGACAGGGTTGGTAGAAGCTTTCTTT.

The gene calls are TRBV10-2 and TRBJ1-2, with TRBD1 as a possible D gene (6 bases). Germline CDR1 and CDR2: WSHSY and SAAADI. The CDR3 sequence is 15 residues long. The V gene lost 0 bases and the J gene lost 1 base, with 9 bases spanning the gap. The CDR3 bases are TGCGCCAGCAGTGAGTCGCCGGGACATAACTATGGCTACACCTTC. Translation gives CASSESPGHNYGYTF.

This chain's CDR3 is CASSPGTVYGYTF. Here the CDR3 DNA reads TGTGCCAGCAGCCCAGGGACGGTCTATGGCTACACCTTC. The chain employs TRBV7-9 and TRBJ1-2; a weak D match, TRBD1 (5 bases). Trimming left V 5 bases short and J 4 bases short, with 11 bases between. The CDR3 extends over 13 amino acids. Germline CDR1 is SEHNR and CDR2 is FQNEAQ (reference sequence).

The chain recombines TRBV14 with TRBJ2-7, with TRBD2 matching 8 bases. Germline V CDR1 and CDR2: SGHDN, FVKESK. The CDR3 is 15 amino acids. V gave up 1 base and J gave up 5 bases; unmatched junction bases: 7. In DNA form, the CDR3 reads TGTGCCAGCAGCCAAGGTGCGACTAGCGCTCACGAGCAGTACTTC. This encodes CASSQGATSAHEQYF.

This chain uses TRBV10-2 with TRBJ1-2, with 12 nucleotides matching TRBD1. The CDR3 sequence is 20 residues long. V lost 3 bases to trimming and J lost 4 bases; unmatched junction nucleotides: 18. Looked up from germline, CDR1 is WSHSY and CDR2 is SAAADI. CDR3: CASSELPGQGAITSPYGYTF. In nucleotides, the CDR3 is TGCGCCAGCAGTGAACTTCCGGGACAGGGGGCGATCACTTCCCCCTATGGCTACACCTTC.

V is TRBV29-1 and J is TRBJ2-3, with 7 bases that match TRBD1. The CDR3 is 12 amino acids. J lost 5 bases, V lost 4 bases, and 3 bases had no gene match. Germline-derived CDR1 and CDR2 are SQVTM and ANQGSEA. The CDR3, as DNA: TGCAGCGTTGTACAGGGGAGAGATACGCAGTATTTT. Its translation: CSVVQGRDTQYF.

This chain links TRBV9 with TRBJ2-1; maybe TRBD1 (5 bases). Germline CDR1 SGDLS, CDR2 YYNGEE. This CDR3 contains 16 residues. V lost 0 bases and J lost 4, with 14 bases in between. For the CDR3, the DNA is TGTGCCAGCAGCGTAGTTTCAGGTACAGGATACAATGAGCAGTTCTTC. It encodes CASSVVSGTGYNEQFF.

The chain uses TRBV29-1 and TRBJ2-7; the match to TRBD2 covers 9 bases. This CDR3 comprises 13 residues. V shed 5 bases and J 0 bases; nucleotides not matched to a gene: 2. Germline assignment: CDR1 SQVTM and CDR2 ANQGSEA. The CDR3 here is CSVTSGSSYEQYF. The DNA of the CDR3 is TGCAGCGTTACTAGCGGGTCCTCCTACGAGCAGTACTTC.

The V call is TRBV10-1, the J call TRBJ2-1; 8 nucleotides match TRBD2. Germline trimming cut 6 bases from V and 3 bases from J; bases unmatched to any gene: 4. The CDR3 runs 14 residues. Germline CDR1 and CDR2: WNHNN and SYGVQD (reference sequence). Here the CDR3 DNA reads TGCGCCAGCAGCGACGGGGGGGTCTACAATGAGCAGTTCTTC. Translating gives CASSDGGVYNEQFF.

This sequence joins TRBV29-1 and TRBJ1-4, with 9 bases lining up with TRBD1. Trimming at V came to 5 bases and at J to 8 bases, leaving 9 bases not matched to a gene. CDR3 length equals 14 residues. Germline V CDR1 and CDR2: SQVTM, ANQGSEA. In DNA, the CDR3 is TGCAGCGTTCCTTCGGGACAGGGTAACGAAAAACTGTTTTTT. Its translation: CSVPSGQGNEKLFF.

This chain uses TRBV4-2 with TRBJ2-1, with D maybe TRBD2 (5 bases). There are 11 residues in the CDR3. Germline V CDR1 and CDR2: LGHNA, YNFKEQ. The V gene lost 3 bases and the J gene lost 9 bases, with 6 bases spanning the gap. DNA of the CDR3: TGTGCCAGCAGCCACGGGATTGAGCAGTTCTTC. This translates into CASSHGIEQFF.

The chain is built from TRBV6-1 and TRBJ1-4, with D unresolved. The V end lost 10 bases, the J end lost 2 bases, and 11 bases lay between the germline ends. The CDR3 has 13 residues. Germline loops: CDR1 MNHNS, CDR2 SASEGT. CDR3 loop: CATTGATNEKLFF. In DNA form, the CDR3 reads TGTGCCACAACGGGCGCCACTAATGAAAAACTGTTTTTT.

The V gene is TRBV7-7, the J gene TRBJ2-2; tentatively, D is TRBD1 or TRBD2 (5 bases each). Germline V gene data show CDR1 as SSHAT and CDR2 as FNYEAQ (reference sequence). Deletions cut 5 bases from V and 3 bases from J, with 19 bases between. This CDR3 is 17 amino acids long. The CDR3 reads CASSPLRRDGYTGELFF. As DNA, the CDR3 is TGTGCCAGCAGCCCCCTCAGACGGGACGGGTACACCGGGGAGCTGTTTTTT.

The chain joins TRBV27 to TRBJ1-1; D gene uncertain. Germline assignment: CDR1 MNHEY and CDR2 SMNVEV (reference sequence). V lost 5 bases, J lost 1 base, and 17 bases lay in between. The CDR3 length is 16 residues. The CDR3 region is CASSPMHGLTNTEAFF. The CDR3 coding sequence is TGTGCCAGCAGTCCAATGCACGGTTTAACGAACACTGAAGCTTTCTTT.

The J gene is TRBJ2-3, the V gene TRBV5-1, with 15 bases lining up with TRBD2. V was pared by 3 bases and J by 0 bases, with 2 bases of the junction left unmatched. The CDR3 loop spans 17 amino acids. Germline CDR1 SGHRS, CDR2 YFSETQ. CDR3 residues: CASSSGTSGRSTDTQYF. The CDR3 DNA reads TGCGCCAGCAGCTCCGGGACTAGCGGGAGGAGCACAGATACGCAGTATTTT.

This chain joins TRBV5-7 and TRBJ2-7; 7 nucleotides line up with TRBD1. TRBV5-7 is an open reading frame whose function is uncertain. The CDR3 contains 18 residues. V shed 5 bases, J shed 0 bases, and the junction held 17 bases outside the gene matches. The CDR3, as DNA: TGTGCCAGCAGGCGGATTATTAGCCCGGGACAGCTCTCCTACGAGCAGTACTTC. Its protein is CASRRIISPGQLSYEQYF.

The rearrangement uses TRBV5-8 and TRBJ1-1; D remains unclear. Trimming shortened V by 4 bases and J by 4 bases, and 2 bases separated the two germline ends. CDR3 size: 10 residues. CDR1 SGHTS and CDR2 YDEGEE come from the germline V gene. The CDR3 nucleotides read TGTGCCAGCAGCAGCACTGAAGCTTTCTTT. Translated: CASSSTEAFF.

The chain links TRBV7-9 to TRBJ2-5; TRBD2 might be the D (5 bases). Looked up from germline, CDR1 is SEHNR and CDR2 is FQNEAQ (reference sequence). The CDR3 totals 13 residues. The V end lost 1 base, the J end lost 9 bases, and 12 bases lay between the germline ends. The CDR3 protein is CASSLGGSSAQYF. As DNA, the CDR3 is TGTGCCAGCAGCTTAGGTGGGAGTTCGGCCCAGTACTTC.

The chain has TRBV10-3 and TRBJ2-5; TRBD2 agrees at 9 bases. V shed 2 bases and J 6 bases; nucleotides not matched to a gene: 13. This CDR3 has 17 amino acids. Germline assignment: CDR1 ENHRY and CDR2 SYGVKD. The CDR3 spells CAISERNYGGGAKTQYF. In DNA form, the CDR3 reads TGTGCCATCAGTGAGCGGAACTATGGCGGGGGGGCAAAGACCCAGTACTTC.

Here the CDR3 reads CAIRTTSGGSSYEQYF. CDR3 bases: TGTGCCATCAGAACGACTAGCGGGGGGAGCTCCTACGAGCAGTACTTC. This chain uses TRBV10-3 with TRBJ2-7; 13 bases match TRBD2. The trim removed 6 bases at V and 0 bases at J, leaving 5 bases unmatched. Germline loops: CDR1 ENHRY, CDR2 SYGVKD. CDR3 length equals 16 residues.

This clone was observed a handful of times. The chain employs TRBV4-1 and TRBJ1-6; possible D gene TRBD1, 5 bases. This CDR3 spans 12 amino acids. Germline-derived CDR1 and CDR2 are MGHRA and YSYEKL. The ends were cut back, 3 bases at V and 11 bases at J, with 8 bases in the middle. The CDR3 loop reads CASSHLGAPLHF. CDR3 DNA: TGCGCCAGCAGCCATCTAGGGGCACCCCTCCACTTT.

The CDR3 protein is CASSQGVSYNEQFF. For the CDR3, the DNA is TGCGCCAGCAGCCAAGGGGTTTCCTACAATGAGCAGTTCTTC. The chain recombines TRBV4-1 with TRBJ2-1; D remains unclear. The CDR3 has 14 amino acids. Looked up from germline, CDR1 is MGHRA and CDR2 is YSYEKL. The V end lost 1 base, the J end lost 1 base, and 5 bases lay between the germline ends.

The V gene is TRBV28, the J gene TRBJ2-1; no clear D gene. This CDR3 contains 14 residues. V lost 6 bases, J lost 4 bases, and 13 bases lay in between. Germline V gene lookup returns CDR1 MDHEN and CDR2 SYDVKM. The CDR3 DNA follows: TGTGCCAGCAGACCCTACACCGGGTACAATGAGCAGTTCTTC. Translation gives CASRPYTGYNEQFF.

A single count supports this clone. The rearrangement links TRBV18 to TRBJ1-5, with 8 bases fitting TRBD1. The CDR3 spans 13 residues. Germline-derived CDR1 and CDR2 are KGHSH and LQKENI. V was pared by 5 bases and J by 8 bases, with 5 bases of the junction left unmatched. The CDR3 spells CASSSDRAEPQHF. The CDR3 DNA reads TGTGCCAGCTCATCGGACAGGGCCGAGCCCCAGCATTTT.

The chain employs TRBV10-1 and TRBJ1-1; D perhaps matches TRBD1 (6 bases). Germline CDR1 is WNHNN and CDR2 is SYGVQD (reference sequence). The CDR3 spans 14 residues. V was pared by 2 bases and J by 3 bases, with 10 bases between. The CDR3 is CASSERGAYTEAFF. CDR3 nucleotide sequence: TGCGCCAGCAGTGAGCGGGGGGCCTACACTGAAGCTTTCTTT.